A single sample is the source of the 22 T cell receptor beta chains below, sequenced in a study of blood T cells in healthy people across ages. A J-beta primer mix and a sample-barcoded 5' primer were used in a second PCR of roughly 6 to 11 cycles. TCRdb analysed the 5' RACE reads with MiXCR anew, one entry per CDR3 protein. The top ten clones hold approximately 3.6% of a sample with fewer than 600,000 distinct CDR3 sequences, around 27% of them seen once. This sample was shared with a second study, whose subject was T cells of mothers and their children.

Sequenced material: blood. The receptors were gathered from a boy aged 2 to 10 in good health.

The V call is TRBV6-5, the J call TRBJ1-1, with TRBD1 matching 7 bases. This CDR3 comprises 15 residues. Germline assignment: CDR1 MNHEY and CDR2 SVGAGI. V was pared by 6 bases and J by 8 bases, with 15 bases of the junction left unmatched. The CDR3 DNA reads as TGTGCCAGCAGGGGTACTACAGGGGCCTTGGGGGAAGCTTTCTTT. It specifies CASRGTTGALGEAFF.

The V gene is TRBV11-2, the J gene TRBJ1-2, with D perhaps matching TRBD1 (5 bases). CDR1 SGHAT and CDR2 FQNNGV come from the germline V gene. Trimming pared 0 bases from V and 7 bases from J, leaving 15 bases between. The CDR3 has 15 amino acids. CDR3 nucleotides: TGTGCCAGCAGCTTAGAAACGGGGGAGACCTCTGGCTACACCTTC. Translation: CASSLETGETSGYTF.

This clonotype was recorded a few times. The chain is built from TRBV25-1 and TRBJ2-1; D perhaps matches TRBD2 (5 bases). The CDR3 runs 17 residues. CDR1 MGHDK and CDR2 SYGVNS come from the germline V gene. The ends were cut back, 3 bases at V and 0 bases at J, with 15 bases in the middle. CDR3 amino acids: CASSDWGAVSSYNEQFF. The DNA for the CDR3 is TGTGCCAGCAGTGATTGGGGAGCGGTAAGCTCCTACAATGAGCAGTTCTTC.

This clonotype was seen only once. This chain connects TRBV5-1 to TRBJ1-4; weak D call: TRBD1 (6 bases). This CDR3 comprises 15 residues. Trimming pared 4 bases from V and 8 bases from J, leaving 18 bases between. CDR1 is SGHRS, CDR2 YFSETQ, per germline. Written as DNA, the CDR3 is TGCGCCAGCAGCCCCGATCGGGGGGCGGCAGAAAAACTGTTTTTT. This encodes CASSPDRGAAEKLFF. Supplemented by reference TRBV5-1 and TRBJ1-4, the full variable domain reads KAGVTQTPRYLIKTRGQQVTLSCSPISGHRSVSWYQQTPGQGLQFLFEYFSETQRNKGNFPGRFSGRQFSNSRSEMNVSTLELGDSALYLCASSPDRGAAEKLFFGSGTQLSVL.

This chain uses TRBV7-8 with TRBJ2-7; 8 bases are shared with TRBD1. The CDR3 contains 15 residues. In germline, CDR1 is SGHVS, CDR2 FQNEAQ. The J segment lost 3 bases and the V segment lost 4 bases, leaving 8 bases of the junction unmatched. The CDR3 region has the DNA TGTGCCAGCAGCTCTCGGACAGGGCCAATCTACGAGCAGTACTTC. This sequence encodes CASSSRTGPIYEQYF.

This chain uses TRBV20-1 with TRBJ2-7; TRBD1 is a possible D gene (6 bases). Germline lookup yields CDR1 DFQATT and CDR2 SNEGSKA (reference sequence). CDR3 length: 15 amino acids. Trimming took 1 base from V and 2 from J, leaving 15 bases between them. The CDR3 loop is CSARGRQAETYEQYF. The CDR3 DNA reads as TGCAGTGCTAGAGGTCGACAGGCCGAAACCTACGAGCAGTACTTC.

V usage is TRBV2 and J usage is TRBJ2-3; no reliable D call. The CDR3 covers 12 residues. Trimming pared 5 bases from V and 4 bases from J, leaving 7 bases between. Germline values: CDR1 SNHLY, CDR2 FYNNEI. CDR3 region: CASSQYSDTQYF. DNA for the CDR3: TGTGCCAGCAGTCAATATTCAGATACGCAGTATTTT.

The chain has TRBV5-1 and TRBJ1-3; weak D call: TRBD1 (6 bases). CDR1 SGHRS and CDR2 YFSETQ come from the germline V gene. The CDR3 has 17 amino acids. V lost 4 bases and J lost 2, with 19 bases in between. CDR3 in amino acids: CASSPEGGKLPGNTIYF. In nucleotides, the CDR3 is TGCGCCAGCAGCCCAGAGGGGGGGAAACTTCCTGGAAACACCATATATTTT.

The V gene is TRBV7-9, the J gene TRBJ1-2; 8 nucleotides match TRBD1. The CDR3 extends over 13 amino acids. Germline V gene data show CDR1 as SEHNR and CDR2 as FQNEAQ (reference sequence). The trim removed 4 bases at V and 8 bases at J, leaving 6 bases unmatched. CDR3 protein: CASSSGQAAGYTF. DNA for the CDR3: TGTGCCAGCAGCTCGGGACAGGCAGCAGGCTACACCTTC.

This clonotype turned up a few times. This rearrangement joins TRBV29-1 to TRBJ2-7; 11 bases line up with TRBD2. This CDR3 is built from 16 residues. From germline, CDR1 is SQVTM and CDR2 ANQGSEA. V dropped 4 bases and J dropped 0; count of bases not matched to a gene: 8. The CDR3 is CSVGGLAGPSSYEQYF. The CDR3, as DNA: TGCAGCGTTGGCGGACTAGCGGGCCCGAGCTCCTACGAGCAGTACTTC.

The V call is TRBV20-1, the J call TRBJ2-5; no clear D gene. The J call is doubtful: the DNA matches TRBJ2-7 better. Germline assignment: CDR1 DFQATT and CDR2 SNEGSKA (reference sequence). This CDR3 contains 15 residues. In DNA form, the CDR3 reads TGCAGTGCTAGAGTAGGGCCGGGTAACTCCTACGAGCAGTACTTC. It yields the protein CSARVGPGNSYEQYF.

The rearrangement uses TRBV7-6 and TRBJ2-7, with a tentative D call TRBD2 (5 bases). CDR1 is SGHVS and CDR2 is FNYEAQ in the germline V gene. The CDR3 totals 15 residues. With 1 base removed from V and 4 bases from J, the gap between germline ends came to 14 bases. The CDR3 protein is CASSLEASRSYEQYF. The CDR3 bases are TGTGCCAGCAGCTTAGAGGCTAGCAGGAGTTACGAGCAGTACTTC.

This clonotype was counted ten times or more. The chain carries TRBV10-3 and TRBJ2-5; D uncertain. The germline V gene has CDR1 ENHRY and CDR2 SYGVKD. The ends were cut back, 0 bases at V and 0 bases at J, with 5 bases in the middle. The CDR3 extends over 14 amino acids. The CDR3 coding sequence is TGTGCCATCAGTGAGTCTGTGTACCAAGAGACCCAGTACTTC. It encodes CAISESVYQETQYF.

V is TRBV5-4 and J is TRBJ2-7, with D maybe TRBD2 (5 bases). From germline, CDR1 is SGHNT and CDR2 YYREEE (reference sequence). This CDR3 has 13 residues. Between the trimmed V and J ends, which lost 4 bases and 3 bases, there was a span of 11 bases. The CDR3 DNA reads TGTGCCAGCAGCAACGGGAATAACTACGAGCAGTACTTC. Translation gives CASSNGNNYEQYF.

The J gene is TRBJ1-1, the V gene TRBV4-1; no definite D call. The germline gives CDR1 MGHRA, CDR2 YSYEKL. This CDR3 contains 15 residues. V was shortened by 4 bases and J by 1 base, with 13 bases between the two germline ends. CDR3 sequence: CASSPEPPGNTEAFF. In nucleotides, the CDR3 is TGCGCCAGCAGCCCCGAGCCACCCGGGAACACTGAAGCTTTCTTT.

This clonotype was counted many times. This sequence joins TRBV7-9 and TRBJ1-1; perhaps TRBD1 as D (5 bases). Trimming took 5 bases from V and 5 from J, leaving 15 bases between them. This CDR3 region has 14 residues. Germline lookup yields CDR1 SEHNR and CDR2 FQNEAQ (reference sequence). The CDR3 DNA is TGTGCCAGCAGCCCCGGGACCCGAATGACTGAAGCTTTCTTT. Encoded protein: CASSPGTRMTEAFF.

This clonotype was observed at least ten times. This rearrangement joins TRBV10-3 to TRBJ2-5; no definite D call. Trimming stripped 3 bases from V and 2 bases from J, with 4 bases between. Per the germline V gene, CDR1 is ENHRY and CDR2 is SYGVKD. This CDR3 contains 12 residues. The CDR3 loop is CAISEPQETQYF. In DNA form, the CDR3 reads TGTGCCATCAGTGAACCTCAAGAGACCCAGTACTTC.

This clonotype was seen a few times. The CDR3 DNA sequence: TGTGCCAGCAGCGGGACTAGCGGCGGAACTTTTACTCGGGAGCAGTACTTC. The encoded protein is CASSGTSGGTFTREQYF. The V gene is TRBV6-2 or TRBV6-3, the J gene TRBJ2-7; 11 nucleotides line up with TRBD2. The V gene's germline CDR1 is MNHEY and CDR2 SVGEGT. Losses at the gene ends were 6 bases for V and 7 bases for J; bases not matched to a gene: 17. This CDR3 is built from 17 residues.

The chain employs TRBV5-1 and TRBJ2-4; weak D call: TRBD2 (5 bases). The CDR3 extends over 14 amino acids. CDR1 and CDR2 from the germline V gene are SGHRS and YFSETQ. Trimming left V 3 bases short and J 9 bases short, with 16 bases between. This CDR3 reads CASSSDRAGGIQYF. The CDR3 DNA is TGCGCCAGCAGCTCGGACCGGGCGGGTGGCATTCAGTACTTC.

The chain uses TRBV20-1 and TRBJ2-5; D assignment may be TRBD1 or TRBD2 (5 bases each). V dropped 3 bases and J dropped 1 base, with 21 bases sitting between them. Germline V CDR1 and CDR2: DFQATT, SNEGSKA (reference sequence). The CDR3 has 17 amino acids. In nucleotides, the CDR3 is TGCAGTGCTAGGGGGAATCCCGCCGGGGCCTTCCAAGAGACCCAGTACTTC. This translates into CSARGNPAGAFQETQYF.

This clonotype occurred many times. An end of the junction does not agree with germline; a read error may underlie this. The DNA of the CDR3 is TGTGCCAGCACTTTATACGAAAACATAGCCAAAAACATTCAGTACTTC. Translated, it gives CASTLYENIAKNIQYF. The chain combines TRBV12-3 or TRBV12-4 with TRBJ2-4; D not resolved. The CDR3 spans 16 residues.

The V and J genes are TRBV4-1 and TRBJ2-1; D assignment may be TRBD1 or TRBD2 (5 bases each). Germline assignment: CDR1 MGHRA and CDR2 YSYEKL. The CDR3 runs 13 residues. Trimming cost V 0 bases and J 6 bases, with 6 bases left between them. CDR3 bases: TGCGCCAGCAGCCAAGATGGGGGCAATGAGCAGTTCTTC. Its translation is CASSQDGGNEQFF.